This paragraph covers one T cell receptor (beta chain) sequence. The antigen remains undetermined. This sample is drawn from a study of PD-1 blockade in classical Hodgkin lymphoma. Across the whole study: Patients were dosed intravenously with nivolumab at 3 mg/kg every 2 weeks.

TCRdb keeps only in-frame clones here, not all; method: immunoSEQ multiplex PCR. The data hold around 45,000 clones, with around 76% observed a single time. Brentuximab vedotin exposure varied, and every patient relapsed after autologous stem cell transplantation. Study-level findings and limits: A reduction in baseline TCR diversity was reportedly seen in newly diagnosed patients relative to healthy donors. Patients with a complete response exhibited baseline diversity comparable to newly diagnosed patients. TCR diversity rose significantly by C4D1 in CD4+ but not CD8+ cells.

Sequenced material: peripheral blood mononuclear cells (PBMCs), taken before the second cycle of nivolumab. The TCR comes from a human donor with classical Hodgkin lymphoma.

The CDR3 protein is CASSLTSVPDTQYF. CDR3 nucleotides: TGTGCCAGCAGCCTTACTAGCGTTCCAGATACGCAGTATTTT. The chain employs TRBV13 and TRBJ2-3; 7 bases match TRBD2. The CDR3 extends over 14 amino acids. Germline assignment: CDR1 PRHDT and CDR2 FYEKMQ (reference sequence). V trimming: 5 bases; J trimming: 4 bases; junction bases outside the gene matches: 6.